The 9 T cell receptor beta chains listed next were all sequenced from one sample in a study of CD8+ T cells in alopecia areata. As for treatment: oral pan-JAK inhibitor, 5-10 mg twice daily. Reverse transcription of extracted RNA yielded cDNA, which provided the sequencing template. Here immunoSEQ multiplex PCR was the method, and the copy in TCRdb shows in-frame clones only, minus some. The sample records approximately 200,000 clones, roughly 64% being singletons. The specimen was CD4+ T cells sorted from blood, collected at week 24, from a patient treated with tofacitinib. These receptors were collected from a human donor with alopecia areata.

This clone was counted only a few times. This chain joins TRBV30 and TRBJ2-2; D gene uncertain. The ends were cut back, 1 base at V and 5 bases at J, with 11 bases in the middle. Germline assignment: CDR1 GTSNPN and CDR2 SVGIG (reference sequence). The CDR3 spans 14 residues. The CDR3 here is CAWSGQSETGELFF. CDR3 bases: TGTGCCTGGAGTGGTCAATCAGAAACCGGGGAGCTGTTTTTT.

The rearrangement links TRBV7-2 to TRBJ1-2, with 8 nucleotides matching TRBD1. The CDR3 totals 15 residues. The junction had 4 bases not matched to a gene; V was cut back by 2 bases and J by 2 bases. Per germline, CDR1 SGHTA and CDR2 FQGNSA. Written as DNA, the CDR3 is TGTGCCAGCAGCTTAACAGGGGGGGACAACTATGGCTACACCTTC. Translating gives CASSLTGGDNYGYTF.

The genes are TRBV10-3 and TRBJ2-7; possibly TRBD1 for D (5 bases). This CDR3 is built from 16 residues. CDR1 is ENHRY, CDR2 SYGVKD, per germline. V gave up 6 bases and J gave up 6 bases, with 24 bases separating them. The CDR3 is CAISQNTGVYLLEQYF. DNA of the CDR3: TGTGCCATCAGCCAAAATACAGGCGTATATCTCCTCGAGCAGTACTTC.

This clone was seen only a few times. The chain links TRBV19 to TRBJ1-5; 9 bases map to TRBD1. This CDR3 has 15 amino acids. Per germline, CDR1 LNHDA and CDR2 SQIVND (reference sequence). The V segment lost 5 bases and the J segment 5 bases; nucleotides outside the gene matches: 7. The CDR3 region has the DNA TGTGCCAGTAGTGGACAGGGGATTTCGGATCAGCCCCAGCATTTT. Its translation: CASSGQGISDQPQHF.

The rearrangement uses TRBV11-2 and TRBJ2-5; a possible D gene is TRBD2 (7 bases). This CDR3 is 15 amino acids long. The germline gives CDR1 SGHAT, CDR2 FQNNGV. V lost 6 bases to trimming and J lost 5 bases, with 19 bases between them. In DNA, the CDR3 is TGTGCCAGCAGGGCTACGGGGGGCTTGGGGGAGACCCAGTACTTC. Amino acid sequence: CASRATGGLGETQYF. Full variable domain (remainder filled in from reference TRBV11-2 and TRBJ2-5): EAGVAQSPRYKIIEKRQSVAFWCNPISGHATLYWYQQILGQGPKLLIQFQNNGVVDDSQLPKDRFSAERLKGVDSTLKIQPAKLEDSAVYLCASRATGGLGETQYFGPGTRLLVL.

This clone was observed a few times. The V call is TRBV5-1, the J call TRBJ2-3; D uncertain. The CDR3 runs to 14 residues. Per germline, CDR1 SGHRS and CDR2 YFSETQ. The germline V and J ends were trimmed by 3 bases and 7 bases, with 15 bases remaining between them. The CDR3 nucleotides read TGCGCCAGCAGCTACCCGGATGTGTCCTATACGCAGTATTTT. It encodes CASSYPDVSYTQYF.

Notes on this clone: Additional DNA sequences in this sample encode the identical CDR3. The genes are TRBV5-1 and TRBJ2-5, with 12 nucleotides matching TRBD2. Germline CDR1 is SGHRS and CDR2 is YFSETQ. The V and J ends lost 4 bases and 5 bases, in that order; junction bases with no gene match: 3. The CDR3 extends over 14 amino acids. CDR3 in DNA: TGCGCCAGCAGCACGGGACTAGCGGGCGAGACCCAGTACTTC. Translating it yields CASSTGLAGETQYF.

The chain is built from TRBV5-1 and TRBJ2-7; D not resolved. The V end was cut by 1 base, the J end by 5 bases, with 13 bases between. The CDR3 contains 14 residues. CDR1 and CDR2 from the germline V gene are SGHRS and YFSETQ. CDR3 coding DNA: TGCGCCAGCAGCTTGACGTTCGTTGGACACGAGCAGTACTTC. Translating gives CASSLTFVGHEQYF. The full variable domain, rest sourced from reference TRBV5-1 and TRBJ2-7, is KAGVTQTPRYLIKTRGQQVTLSCSPISGHRSVSWYQQTPGQGLQFLFEYFSETQRNKGNFPGRFSGRQFSNSRSEMNVSTLELGDSALYLCASSLTFVGHEQYFGPGTRLTVT.

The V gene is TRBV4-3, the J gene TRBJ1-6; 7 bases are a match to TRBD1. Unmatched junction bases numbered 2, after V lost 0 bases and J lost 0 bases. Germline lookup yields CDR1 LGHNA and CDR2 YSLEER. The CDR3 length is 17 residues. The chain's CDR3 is CASSQDRGSSYNSPLHF. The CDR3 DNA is TGCGCCAGCAGCCAAGACAGGGGGAGCTCCTATAATTCACCCCTCCACTTT.